This is a list of T cell receptor beta chains from one sample in a study of shared clonotypes between healthy human individuals. Using immunoSEQ multiplex PCR, the repertoire was profiled, and TCRdb retains in-frame clones only, with some absent. The sample includes about 460,000 clones, 75% to 80% of them seen just once. The sequencing sample was made of PBMCs. The receptors shown here come from a woman aged 40-49 years in good health. Some clones in this sample may be carry-over from other donors' samples. CDR3s include the opening cysteine and the closing phenylalanine or tryptophan.

cdr3_aa j_call v_call
CASSQSGTSDNEQFF TRBJ2-1 TRBV18
CASSLASGRVGNEQFF TRBJ2-1 TRBV5-1
CATSTFLGDRSGANVLTF TRBJ2-6 TRBV15
CASSSPDRGRTEAFF TRBJ1-1 TRBV5-4
CAWKFAGGSQDEKLFF TRBJ1-4 TRBV30
CASSGQQVTQYF TRBJ2-5 TRBV2
CASSPRLVSGRNPYNEQFF TRBJ2-1 TRBV9
CASSLGGLGTEAFF TRBJ1-1 TRBV7-3
CASHAAGTYGYTF TRBJ1-2 TRBV11-2
CASSLDNYGYTF TRBJ1-2 TRBV7-9
CASSLQGQLRGEQYF TRBJ2-7 TRBV5-6
CASGPERAYEQYF TRBJ2-7 TRBV5-1
CSVEAGGAGELFF TRBJ2-2 TRBV29-1
CASGEGGRETQYF TRBJ2-5 TRBV11-3
CASSSTSGSYEQYF TRBJ2-7 TRBV7-2
CASSDRSANEQYF . TRBV2
CASSQGTSDWAETQYF TRBJ2-5 TRBV4-2
CASSLISLGRDEQFF TRBJ2-1 TRBV7-2
CASSLIGSGDSNEQFF TRBJ2-1 TRBV5-4
CASSLGTSVAGELFF TRBJ2-2 TRBV28
CASSFTSYEQYF TRBJ2-7 TRBV7-8
CASSPADSVETQYF TRBJ2-5 TRBV18
CASSPYATDTQYF TRBJ2-3 TRBV14
CASSQGQGRRDNYGYTF TRBJ1-2 TRBV4-1
CATSRDRGGALYNEQFF TRBJ2-1 TRBV15
CASSYSKQGIQYF TRBJ2-5 TRBV6-5
CASSLSIGGDSSSELFF TRBJ2-2 TRBV5-4
CASRLAAGELFF TRBJ2-2 TRBV2
CASSGDPGVEKLFF TRBJ1-4 TRBV9
CASSLGGQQEAFF TRBJ1-1 TRBV11-1
CASSSYGRGGTDTQYF TRBJ2-3 TRBV5-1
CASSARQGINTEAFF TRBJ1-1 TRBV6-1
CASRYKLGRQVSSGNTIYF TRBJ1-3 TRBV27
CANRGISYEQYF TRBJ2-7 TRBV2
CAWSGWGITGRAMDEQYF TRBJ2-7 TRBV30
CASSESRRQDSVGEQYF TRBJ2-7 TRBV6-1
CATSRGGTGELFF TRBJ2-2 TRBV15
CASSLGLASPNEQFF TRBJ2-1 TRBV5-1
CASSLVTGASYNEQFF TRBJ2-1 TRBV5-1
CASSEGQDSYEQYF TRBJ2-7 TRBV9
CASSTGQGIDEQYF TRBJ2-7 TRBV5-1
CASSPSTTYEQYF TRBJ2-7 TRBV6-1
CAISGDRGQDTQYF TRBJ2-3 TRBV10-3
CASSQVGPGVAETQYF TRBJ2-5 TRBV4-2
CASSLGSDPNTGELFF TRBJ2-2 TRBV27
CASSQSEEAGYTF TRBJ1-2 TRBV16
CAWSAQGAQPQHF TRBJ1-5 TRBV30
CASSPNRESAKNIQYF TRBJ2-4 TRBV6-6
CASSLAQRANTEAFF TRBJ1-1 TRBV5-1
CASSYRYRRNEKLFF TRBJ1-4 TRBV6-6
CASSQEGFPGELFF TRBJ2-2 TRBV6-5
CASSVGSYEQYF TRBJ2-7 TRBV7-8
CASSPRTSDNEQFF TRBJ2-1 TRBV7-7